Below, 24 T cell receptor beta chains from the same sample are listed, as sequenced in a study of T cells after yellow fever vaccination. TCRdb reprocessed the 5' RACE reads with MiXCR, giving one entry per CDR3 protein. The data contain some 670,000 distinct CDR3 sequences, around 12% of them singletons. The source material was PBMCs, sampled on the day of the yellow fever booster vaccination. Receptor source: a man younger than 45 who received the YFV17D yellow fever vaccine.

This clonotype was recorded many times. The J gene is TRBJ1-6, the V gene TRBV20-1; D is perhaps TRBD1 (5 bases). Germline V CDR1 and CDR2: DFQATT, SNEGSKA (reference sequence). The V end lost 4 bases, the J end lost 2 bases, and 6 bases lay between the germline ends. This CDR3 is built from 13 residues. The CDR3 is CSATGTYNSPLHF. The DNA of the CDR3 is TGCAGTGCTACAGGGACCTATAATTCACCCCTCCACTTT.

This clonotype was picked up a small number of times. The gene calls are TRBV7-9 and TRBJ2-3, with 11 positions matching TRBD2. In germline, CDR1 is SEHNR, CDR2 FQNEAQ (reference sequence). The CDR3 sequence is 16 residues long. With V trimmed by 5 bases and J by 6 bases, 10 bases remained unmatched. The DNA for the CDR3 is TGTGCCAGCAGCCCGGGACTAGCGGAGTTGGGGGATACGCAGTATTTT. This encodes CASSPGLAELGDTQYF.

J is TRBJ1-5 and V is TRBV5-5; a weak D match, TRBD1 (6 bases). Germline V gives CDR1 SGHKS, CDR2 YYEKEE (reference sequence). Trimming cost V 0 bases and J 2 bases, with 18 bases left between them. The CDR3 covers 18 residues. CDR3 protein: CASSLAGGGVVGNQPQHF. For the CDR3, the DNA is TGTGCCAGCAGCTTGGCCGGGGGCGGTGTCGTTGGCAATCAGCCCCAGCATTTT.

The chain combines TRBV5-4 with TRBJ2-7; D remains unclear. The CDR3 covers 15 residues. Germline V gene sequence: CDR1 SGHNT, CDR2 YYREEE (reference sequence). The germline V and J ends were trimmed by 4 bases and 0 bases, with 14 bases remaining between them. CDR3: CASSRGRVDSYEQYF. CDR3 coding DNA: TGTGCCAGCAGCCGCGGAAGAGTCGACTCCTACGAGCAGTACTTC.

In its sample, this clonotype was seen a few times. The gene calls are TRBV7-9 and TRBJ2-7; TRBD2 matches at 7 bases. Germline loops: CDR1 SEHNR, CDR2 FQNEAQ (reference sequence). J was trimmed by 2 bases and V by 4 bases; bases with no gene match: 8. The length of the CDR3 is 15 residues. CDR3 residues: CASSSPGGTPYEQYF. As DNA, the CDR3 is TGTGCCAGCAGCTCTCCGGGGGGAACACCCTACGAGCAGTACTTC.

Notes on this clonotype: The germline gene is not matched at one end of the junction; a read error may be the cause. The chain has TRBV24-1 and TRBJ2-7; no firm D call. CDR1 and CDR2 (germline): KGHDR, SFDVKD. The CDR3 has 13 residues. CDR3 loop: CATSDLIDNELYF. In DNA, the CDR3 is TGTGCCACCAGTGATCTTATTGACAACGAGCTGTACTTC.

The J gene is TRBJ2-5, the V gene TRBV9, with D perhaps TRBD2 (6 bases). CDR3 length equals 15 residues. In germline, CDR1 is SGDLS, CDR2 YYNGEE. The V end was cut by 1 base, the J end by 5 bases, with 15 bases between. CDR3 nucleotide sequence: TGTGCCAGCAGCGTACCAGGCGGCCTAGCGGAGACCCAGTACTTC. This translates into CASSVPGGLAETQYF.

This clonotype has only a few counts. The gene calls are TRBV6-5 and TRBJ2-1, with D unclear. Trimming pared 5 bases from V and 4 bases from J, leaving 12 bases between. Germline loops: CDR1 MNHEY, CDR2 SVGAGI. The CDR3 has 14 amino acids. The CDR3 sequence is CASSIASSYNEQFF. CDR3 coding DNA: TGTGCCAGCAGTATAGCCTCTTCTTACAATGAGCAGTTCTTC.

This sequence joins TRBV12-3 or TRBV12-4 and TRBJ1-1; D gene ambiguous. The CDR3 contains 12 residues. Trimming took 10 bases from V and 4 from J, leaving 13 bases between them. CDR3 amino acids: CATRRAGTEAFF. CDR3 nucleotide sequence: TGTGCCACCCGGCGGGCCGGCACTGAAGCTTTCTTT.

This clonotype turned up a few times. V is TRBV5-4 and J is TRBJ2-2, with TRBD1 matching over 7 bases. V was clipped by 4 bases and J by 7 bases; unmatched bases: 10. This CDR3 region has 15 residues. The V gene's germline CDR1 is SGHNT and CDR2 YYREEE (reference sequence). This CDR3 reads CASSVRQGSGGELFF. In DNA form, the CDR3 reads TGTGCCAGCAGCGTGAGACAGGGCTCTGGCGGGGAGCTGTTTTTT.

This clonotype was seen more than once but under ten times. V is TRBV10-3 and J is TRBJ2-3, with TRBD2 matching over 12 bases. Germline values: CDR1 ENHRY, CDR2 SYGVKD. After removal of 2 bases from V and 8 bases from J, the junction contained 5 bases not matched to a gene. The CDR3 runs to 15 residues. The CDR3 loop reads CAISEAGLAGATQYF. The CDR3 DNA is TGTGCCATCAGTGAGGCGGGACTAGCGGGTGCTACGCAGTATTTT.

This clonotype was picked up a small number of times. The gene calls are TRBV4-1 and TRBJ2-1; 12 nucleotides match TRBD2. The CDR3 is 18 amino acids. The germline V gene encodes CDR1 MGHRA and CDR2 YSYEKL. Trimming at V came to 10 bases and at J to 4 bases, leaving 17 bases not matched to a gene. The CDR3 region is CATSRTSGMIGLYNEQFF. The CDR3 DNA is TGCGCCACTTCGCGGACTAGCGGGATGATAGGGTTGTACAATGAGCAGTTCTTC.

This clonotype was counted between two and nine times. The V and J genes are TRBV20-1 and TRBJ2-3; TRBD2 aligns across 11 bases. This CDR3 is built from 17 residues. Germline V gene sequence: CDR1 DFQATT, CDR2 SNEGSKA (reference sequence). Trimming cost V 3 bases and J 3 bases; bases outside gene matches: 11. This chain's CDR3 is CSASGRASGRTTDTQYF. The DNA for the CDR3 is TGCAGTGCTAGCGGGCGGGCTAGCGGGAGGACTACAGATACGCAGTATTTT.

The V call is TRBV20-1, the J call TRBJ2-3, with 7 positions matching TRBD1. The junction had 7 bases not matched to a gene; V was cut back by 5 bases and J by 2 bases. This CDR3 has 14 amino acids. Germline CDR1 DFQATT, CDR2 SNEGSKA (reference sequence). The CDR3 region has the DNA TGCAGTGCTGCCGACAGGGCCTCCACAGATACGCAGTATTTT. It specifies CSAADRASTDTQYF.

Comments on this clonotype: A read error may account for a junction end that differs from germline. This chain joins TRBV25-1 and TRBJ2-1; 9 bases are shared with TRBD2. CDR3 size: 17 residues. Germline V gene sequence: CDR1 MGHDK, CDR2 SYGVNS. CDR3 bases: TGTGCCCGCAGTGAATATGGCCAGAGGCTAGCGGGAAACGGGCAGTTCTTC. Translation gives CARSEYGQRLAGNGQFF.

The chain joins TRBV3-1 to TRBJ2-1; no clear D. The CDR3 is 11 residues long. Germline values: CDR1 LGHDT, CDR2 YNNKEL (reference sequence). Trimming left V 3 bases short and J 5 bases short, with 2 bases between. The CDR3 protein is CASSHHNEQFF. The CDR3 DNA reads TGTGCCAGCAGCCATCACAATGAGCAGTTCTTC.

Written as DNA, the CDR3 is TGCAGTGCTAGACAGGAGAGTTATTCACCCCTCCACTTT. This encodes CSARQESYSPLHF. This chain links TRBV20-1 with TRBJ1-6, with D unresolved. V was clipped by 2 bases and J by 8 bases, with 10 bases between them. The CDR3 has 13 amino acids. Looked up from germline, CDR1 is DFQATT and CDR2 is SNEGSKA (reference sequence).

This clonotype was seen only a few times. This sequence joins TRBV15 and TRBJ2-7; 7 bases fit TRBD2. This CDR3 contains 15 residues. Trimming took 1 base from V and 3 from J; bases not matched to a gene: 6. Per the germline V gene, CDR1 is LNHNV and CDR2 is YYDKDF (reference sequence). The CDR3 here is CATSRVIGEGYEQYF. DNA of the CDR3: TGTGCCACCAGCAGAGTCATTGGGGAGGGCTACGAGCAGTACTTC.

This clonotype was picked up a small number of times. The chain links TRBV7-7 to TRBJ2-7, with 8 bases lining up with TRBD2. The J segment lost 3 bases and the V segment lost 1 base, leaving 2 bases of the junction unmatched. The CDR3 consists of 14 residues. Germline V lookup: CDR1 SSHAT, CDR2 FNYEAQ (reference sequence). The CDR3 reads CASSLEAGGYEQYF. The DNA for the CDR3 is TGTGCCAGCAGCTTAGAGGCGGGAGGCTACGAGCAGTACTTC.

In regard to this clonotype: Since a much larger clone is just one base distant, this may be a read error. V gene TRBV28 combines with J gene TRBJ2-7, with D uncertain. The V end lost 5 bases, the J end lost 6 bases, and 14 bases lay between the germline ends. This CDR3 is 13 amino acids long. Germline V gives CDR1 MDHEN, CDR2 SYDVKM. The CDR3 nucleotides are TGTGCCAGCAGTAGACTCGCCAGGAGCGAGCAGTACTTC. Its protein product is CASSRLARSEQYF.

This clonotype was counted many times. The rearrangement uses TRBV6-5 and TRBJ2-1; 8 nucleotides align to TRBD2. The CDR3 is made up of 15 amino acids. CDR1 is MNHEY and CDR2 is SVGAGI in the germline V gene. The J segment lost 3 bases and the V segment lost 4 bases, leaving 5 bases of the junction unmatched. Here the CDR3 DNA reads TGTGCCAGCAGTTTTAGCGGGGCCCACTACAATGAGCAGTTCTTC. Translation: CASSFSGAHYNEQFF.

The genes are TRBV7-3 and TRBJ2-2, with 9 bases that match TRBD2. Trimming took 1 base from V and 6 from J; bases not matched to a gene: 6. Germline lookup yields CDR1 SGHTA and CDR2 FQGTGA. CDR3 size: 16 residues. The chain's CDR3 is CASSLRGGRAPGELFF. CDR3 in DNA: TGTGCCAGCAGCTTAAGAGGCGGGAGGGCCCCCGGGGAGCTGTTTTTT.

The chain has TRBV20-1 and TRBJ2-1, with TRBD2 matching over 12 bases. Germline V gene data show CDR1 as DFQATT and CDR2 as SNEGSKA (reference sequence). The trim removed 6 bases at V and 8 bases at J, leaving 8 bases unmatched. This CDR3 is 14 amino acids long. CDR3 residues: CSAVLAGGVYEQFF. CDR3 in DNA: TGCAGTGCCGTACTAGCGGGAGGTGTGTATGAGCAGTTCTTC.

This clonotype was found a few times. The gene calls are TRBV5-1 and TRBJ2-1; 9 bases fit TRBD1. The V and J ends lost 6 bases and 4 bases, in that order; junction bases with no gene match: 8. The CDR3 is 15 amino acids. Looked up from germline, CDR1 is SGHRS and CDR2 is YFSETQ. The CDR3 DNA sequence: TGCGCCAGCAACGAACAGGGGGCGCCTTACAATGAGCAGTTCTTC. Its protein is CASNEQGAPYNEQFF.